One sample yielded the 26 T cell receptor beta chains listed below, sequenced in a study of Tregs in tolerant kidney transplant recipients. Profiled with immunoSEQ multiplex PCR; TCRdb holds only in-frame clones, not every one. The sample gives about 240,000 clones, approximately 83% of which show up once; about 0.58% is in the top ten. Source material: CD4+ T cells from blood. The receptors originated from a human donor in good health.

This clone was counted between two and nine times. The chain links TRBV6-6 to TRBJ2-1; D uncertain. Trimming took off 5 bases at V and 4 bases at J, with 15 bases between the two ends. The CDR3 runs to 15 residues. Germline CDR1 is MNHNY and CDR2 is SVGAGI (reference sequence). In nucleotides, the CDR3 is TGTGCCAGCAGTCCACCCCGAGGAACTTACAATGAGCAGTTCTTC. Amino acids: CASSPPRGTYNEQFF.

Worth noting for this clone: This specimen includes other DNA sequences encoding the same CDR3. The chain has TRBV9 and TRBJ2-7; either TRBD1 or TRBD2 may fit D (6 bases each). With 3 bases removed from V and 8 bases from J, the gap between germline ends came to 15 bases. This CDR3 is 13 amino acids long. Germline V gene lookup returns CDR1 SGDLS and CDR2 YYNGEE. CDR3 DNA sequence: TGTGCCAGCAGCGCCGACGTAGGGGGGCAGCAGTACTTC. This sequence encodes CASSADVGGQQYF.

J is TRBJ2-4 and V is TRBV29-1, with D possibly TRBD1 on 6 matching bases. This CDR3 comprises 12 residues. The germline V gene has CDR1 SQVTM and CDR2 ANQGSEA. V was cut by 3 bases and J by 8 bases, with 11 bases left in between. The CDR3, as DNA: TGCAGCGTTGAGTCGACAGGTGACATTCAGTACTTC. This encodes CSVESTGDIQYF.

The CDR3 loop is CASSPASGRRNEQFF. The CDR3 coding sequence is TGCGCCAGCAGCCCCGCGAGCGGGAGGAGAAATGAGCAGTTCTTC. V gene TRBV5-1 combines with J gene TRBJ2-1, with 9 bases fitting TRBD2. Germline-derived CDR1 and CDR2 are SGHRS and YFSETQ. The CDR3 contains 15 residues. V shed 4 bases, J shed 7 bases, and the junction held 9 bases outside the gene matches.

The chain couples TRBV5-8 to TRBJ1-5; D is possibly TRBD1 (6 bases). This CDR3 is built from 15 residues. V gave up 1 base and J gave up 2 bases, with 10 bases separating them. CDR1 and CDR2 from the germline V gene are SGHTS and YDEGEE. CDR3 DNA sequence: TGTGCCAGCAGCTTGATGAGACAGGGCAATCAGCCCCAGCATTTT. This gives the protein CASSLMRQGNQPQHF.

CDR3 residues: CASSWGAGGYNEQFF. DNA for the CDR3: TGTGCCAGCAGCTGGGGGGCAGGGGGCTACAATGAGCAGTTCTTC. The chain uses TRBV5-8 and TRBJ2-1; D is possibly TRBD1 (7 bases). The CDR3 is 15 residues long. Per the germline V gene, CDR1 is SGHTS and CDR2 is YDEGEE. Trimming pared 3 bases from V and 3 bases from J, leaving 13 bases between.

This sequence joins TRBV6-5 and TRBJ2-2, with unresolved D. Germline V gives CDR1 MNHEY, CDR2 SVGAGI. Trimming removed 4 bases at V and 2 bases at J, with 8 bases between. This CDR3 region has 14 residues. The CDR3 DNA reads as TGTGCCAGCAGTTTAGGATACAACACCGGGGAGCTGTTTTTT. This translates into CASSLGYNTGELFF.

The rearrangement links TRBV14 to TRBJ2-7; maybe TRBD2 (5 bases). The germline V and J ends were trimmed by 6 bases and 2 bases, with 23 bases remaining between them. This CDR3 has 17 amino acids. The germline CDR1 and CDR2 sequences are SGHDN and FVKESK. The DNA for the CDR3 is TGTGCCAGCAGTCATCGTCCACGGGGAGTTAAAGCCTACGAGCAGTACTTC. The encoded protein is CASSHRPRGVKAYEQYF. Together with reference TRBV14 and TRBJ2-7, the CDR3 gives the full variable domain: EAGVTQFPSHSVIEKGQTVTLRCDPISGHDNLYWYRRVMGKEIKFLLHFVKESKQDESGMPNNRFLAERTGGTYSTLKVQPAELEDSGVYFCASSHRPRGVKAYEQYFGPGTRLTVT.

V gene TRBV6-6 combines with J gene TRBJ2-7; D is possibly TRBD2 (6 bases). This CDR3 is built from 15 residues. Germline assignment: CDR1 MNHNY and CDR2 SVGAGI (reference sequence). V was trimmed by 7 bases and J by 6 bases, leaving 22 bases between them. The CDR3 sequence: CASKDTPAGVSEQYF. The CDR3 nucleotides are TGTGCCAGCAAAGATACCCCAGCGGGTGTAAGCGAGCAGTACTTC.

A few counts support this clone. The chain couples TRBV19 to TRBJ1-2; the D is unclear. V lost 7 bases, J lost 6 bases, and 9 bases lay in between. This CDR3 region has 11 residues. From germline, CDR1 is LNHDA and CDR2 SQIVND (reference sequence). CDR3 in amino acids: CASTDRDGYTF. As DNA, the CDR3 is TGTGCCAGTACTGACCGGGATGGCTACACCTTC.

The chain joins TRBV18 to TRBJ2-6; tentatively, D is TRBD1 (5 bases). Trimming stripped 4 bases from V and 0 bases from J, with 10 bases between. Germline loops: CDR1 KGHSH, CDR2 LQKENI. This CDR3 is 16 amino acids long. The CDR3 region has the DNA TGTGCCAGCTCACTGACAGTGGACTCTGGGGCCAACGTCCTGACTTTC. Amino acids: CASSLTVDSGANVLTF.

V usage is TRBV6-1 and J usage is TRBJ2-7; no clear D. The CDR3 is 14 residues long. V gave up 4 bases and J gave up 3 bases, with 13 bases separating them. The germline V gene encodes CDR1 MNHNS and CDR2 SASEGT. The DNA of the CDR3 is TGTGCCAGCAGTGCTTACTATATGGGCTACGAGCAGTACTTC. Its protein product is CASSAYYMGYEQYF.

In this sample, this clone turned up once. The chain combines TRBV18 with TRBJ1-2; D uncertain. V was shortened by 3 bases and J by 2 bases, with 7 bases between the two germline ends. There are 13 residues in the CDR3. Looked up from germline, CDR1 is KGHSH and CDR2 is LQKENI. The CDR3 protein is CASSPPGNYGYTF. In DNA form, the CDR3 reads TGTGCCAGCTCACCGCCGGGGAACTATGGCTACACCTTC.

CDR3 DNA sequence: TGTGCCAGCATCGGACAAATCACAGATACGCAGTATTTT. It is translated as CASIGQITDTQYF. The J gene is TRBJ2-3, the V gene TRBV6-7, with D perhaps TRBD1 (5 bases). TRBV6-7 is known as an ORF, though its function is uncertain. V dropped 7 bases and J dropped 2 bases, with 10 bases sitting between them. This CDR3 has 13 residues.

V is TRBV18 and J is TRBJ2-1, with D tentatively TRBD2 (5 bases). CDR1 is KGHSH, CDR2 LQKENI, per germline. The CDR3 has 15 residues. V gave up 6 bases and J gave up 7 bases, with 19 bases separating them. The CDR3 DNA reads TGTGCCAGCTCTTCGGCTCCACAGTGGACTAATGAGCAGTTCTTC. Protein product: CASSSAPQWTNEQFF. Full variable domain (outside the CDR3, taken from reference TRBV18 and TRBJ2-1): NAGVMQNPRHLVRRRGQEARLRCSPMKGHSHVYWYRQLPEEGLKFMVYLQKENIIDESGMPKERFSAEFPKEGPSILRIQQVVRGDSAAYFCASSSAPQWTNEQFFGPGTRLTVL.

The rearrangement links TRBV11-2 to TRBJ1-2; 7 nucleotides match TRBD1. The CDR3 is made up of 15 amino acids. V dropped 4 bases and J dropped 4; count of bases not matched to a gene: 9. CDR1 and CDR2 (germline): SGHAT, FQNNGV. In DNA form, the CDR3 reads TGTGCCAGCAGCTCAGGCCGGACAGGTAGCTATGGCTACACCTTC. Translation: CASSSGRTGSYGYTF.

The chain uses TRBV7-9 and TRBJ2-5, with D maybe TRBD2 (5 bases). The J call may be in error: the DNA end matches TRBJ2-7 better. The CDR3 is made up of 15 amino acids. CDR1 and CDR2 from the germline V gene are SEHNR and FQNEAQ (reference sequence). The CDR3 DNA reads TGTGCCAGCAGCTTAGCGGGATTAGCGAGGAACGAGCAGTACTTC. It yields the protein CASSLAGLARNEQYF.

The chain links TRBV19 to TRBJ2-7; D possibly matches TRBD1 or TRBD2 (5 bases each). CDR3 length: 13 amino acids. Per germline, CDR1 LNHDA and CDR2 SQIVND (reference sequence). Trimming pared 5 bases from V and 4 bases from J, leaving 12 bases between. CDR3 sequence reads: CASSSRGWYEQYF. The CDR3 DNA sequence: TGTGCCAGTAGTTCGAGGGGTTGGTACGAGCAGTACTTC. Using reference TRBV19 and TRBJ2-7 for the parts outside the CDR3, the full variable domain is DGGITQSPKYLFRKEGQNVTLSCEQNLNHDAMYWYRQDPGQGLRLIYYSQIVNDFQKGDIAEGYSVSREKKESFPLTVTSAQKNPTAFYLCASSSRGWYEQYFGPGTRLTVT.

The chain uses TRBV19 and TRBJ2-7; weak D call: TRBD1 (5 bases). The CDR3 has 13 amino acids. V lost 4 bases to trimming and J lost 2 bases, with 9 bases between them. Germline CDR1 is LNHDA and CDR2 is SQIVND (reference sequence). For the CDR3, the DNA is TGTGCCAGTAGTAGCCGACAGACCTACGAGCAGTACTTC. It encodes CASSSRQTYEQYF. The full variable domain, its missing parts supplied by reference TRBV19 and TRBJ2-7, is DGGITQSPKYLFRKEGQNVTLSCEQNLNHDAMYWYRQDPGQGLRLIYYSQIVNDFQKGDIAEGYSVSREKKESFPLTVTSAQKNPTAFYLCASSSRQTYEQYFGPGTRLTVT.

The chain has TRBV5-5 and TRBJ2-5; D not resolved. V lost 1 base, J lost 5 bases, and 6 bases lay in between. CDR3 size: 12 residues. In germline, CDR1 is SGHKS, CDR2 YYEKEE (reference sequence). Here the CDR3 DNA reads TGTGCCAGCAGCTTGAACCGTGAGACCCAGTACTTC. Residues: CASSLNRETQYF.

In this sample, this clone turned up once. The chain joins TRBV5-1 to TRBJ2-7; TRBD2 aligns across 8 bases. CDR3 length: 15 residues. V shed 2 bases and J 2 bases; nucleotides not matched to a gene: 6. Germline CDR1 is SGHRS and CDR2 is YFSETQ. The CDR3 loop reads CASSFLGGRTYEQYF. The DNA of the CDR3 is TGCGCCAGCAGCTTCCTCGGCGGGAGGACCTACGAGCAGTACTTC.

The gene calls are TRBV15 and TRBJ2-7; unclear D gene. Trimming stripped 1 base from V and 6 bases from J, with 13 bases between. The CDR3 has 14 residues. Germline values: CDR1 LNHNV, CDR2 YYDKDF (reference sequence). The CDR3: CATSRVWGTGEQYF. The CDR3 bases are TGTGCCACCAGCAGAGTATGGGGTACGGGCGAGCAGTACTTC.

The J gene is TRBJ2-3, the V gene TRBV5-1, with TRBD2 identical over 9 bases. Germline V gene data show CDR1 as SGHRS and CDR2 as YFSETQ. The trim removed 0 bases at V and 5 bases at J, leaving 7 bases unmatched. The CDR3 runs to 16 residues. The CDR3 nucleotides read TGCGCCAGCAGCTTGGATGCGGGAGGGTTAAGAGATACGCAGTATTTT. Its translation: CASSLDAGGLRDTQYF.

CDR3 loop: CASTLLGSNQPQHF. The CDR3 DNA follows: TGTGCCAGTACCCTCTTGGGGAGCAATCAGCCCCAGCATTTT. The chain couples TRBV19 to TRBJ1-5; the D is unclear. V lost 7 bases to trimming and J lost 1 base, with 11 bases between them. The CDR3 is made up of 14 amino acids. CDR1 is LNHDA and CDR2 is SQIVND in the germline V gene (reference sequence).

The chain links TRBV7-8 to TRBJ2-3; 8 bases match TRBD2. V was pared by 2 bases and J by 2 bases, with 12 bases of the junction left unmatched. In germline, CDR1 is SGHVS, CDR2 FQNEAQ. CDR3 size: 18 residues. The CDR3 coding sequence is TGTGCCAGCAGCTTAATCGGCCGCGGGAGGACCAACACAGATACGCAGTATTTT. Translating gives CASSLIGRGRTNTDTQYF.

This chain connects TRBV21-1 to TRBJ2-2; the table's D call TRBD2 went unverified against the DNA. TRBV21-1 is annotated as a pseudogene. This CDR3 is 16 amino acids long. CDR3 DNA sequence: TGTGCCAGCATGGGGTGGGGACTAGCGTGCACCGGGGAGCTGTTTTTT. Its translation is CASMGWGLACTGELFF.